This T cell receptor beta chain was recorded in a study of blood T cells in healthy people across ages. For this clonotype: The antigen is unknown.

Study-level findings and limits: Researchers judged that diversity estimates from one million T cells fell short of true values.

Alongside a J-beta primer mix, a sample-barcoded 5' primer served in a second PCR lasting about 7 to 11 cycles. Each cDNA molecule received a tag from a template-switch adaptor that had 12 random nucleotides. Per sample, CDR3-containing paired-end reads numbered at least 3 million. TCRdb called the 5' RACE reads again in MiXCR, with one record for every CDR3 protein. The sample carries around 1,500,000 distinct CDR3 sequences, around 42% recorded once. Trimming cost V 7 bases and J 3 bases; bases outside gene matches: 5. Germline V gene sequence: CDR1 ENHRY, CDR2 SYGVKD. The CDR3 is made up of 15 amino acids. Whenever a sample was processed, at least 6.5 million PBMCs were isolated.

Sequencing was done on a sample of blood. The receptor's source is a woman under 30 in good health. The chain couples TRBV10-3 to TRBJ2-1; 11 bases are shared with TRBD2. CDR3 region: CAINPGLADYNEQFF. The CDR3 DNA reads as TGTGCCATCAACCCGGGACTAGCGGACTACAATGAGCAGTTCTTC.